This T cell receptor beta chain was recorded in a study of T cells in Graves' hyperthyroidism and ophthalmopathy. Broader study findings: Among thyroid clonotypes expanded above 0.001, most also appeared in blood.

Regions amplified from RNA transcripts were the TCR beta CDR3 regions. In the first-round RT-PCR of the TCR CDR3, the HTBI primer set was used. TCRdb redid the calling of the multiplex PCR reads with MiXCR, one entry per CDR3 protein. The sample carries fewer than 500,000 distinct CDR3 sequences, about 14% recorded once. Germline lookup yields CDR1 SGHVS and CDR2 FQNEAQ. The CDR3 has 13 amino acids. To note about this clonotype: What it recognizes is unknown. A much larger clone lies a single base off, so this may be a read error.

The sequenced sample consisted of blood. The chain employs TRBV7-8 and TRBJ1-5, with a possible D match to TRBD1 (5 bases). The TCR originated in a man aged 25 to 40 with Graves' hyperthyroidism that later progressed to Graves' ophthalmopathy. The CDR3 DNA reads as TGTACCAGCAGCTCCGGACCGGGGGACGCCCAGCATTTT. Protein: CTSSSGPGDAQHF. The variable domain in full, completed from reference TRBV7-8 and TRBJ1-5, reads GAGVSQSPRYKVAKRGQDVALRCDPISGHVSLFWYQQALGQGPEFLTYFQNEAQLDKSGLPSDRFFAERPEGSVSTLKIQRTQQEDSAVYLCTSSSGPGDAQHFGDGTRLSIL.